These 13 T cell receptor beta chains were all obtained from the same sample, sequenced in a study of blood T cells in healthy people across ages. Primed by a sample-barcoded 5' primer and a J-beta primer mix, a second PCR proceeded for 7 to 11 cycles. TCRdb re-called the 5' RACE reads with MiXCR, one entry per CDR3 protein. The data show nearly 800,000 distinct CDR3 sequences, roughly 50% seen once. Sequencing used blood. These receptors came from a middle-aged man in good health.

V is TRBV9 and J is TRBJ1-1; D unclear. The CDR3 extends over 16 amino acids. The V and J ends lost 0 bases and 4 bases respectively, with 16 bases between them. Looked up from germline, CDR1 is SGDLS and CDR2 is YYNGEE. CDR3 bases: TGTGCCAGCAGCGTAGCTGACTACGGCAGGCCCACTGAAGCTTTCTTT. Its protein is CASSVADYGRPTEAFF.

The chain recombines TRBV7-3 with TRBJ2-7; D is undetermined. With the DNA end fitting TRBJ2-5 better, the J assignment may be wrong. Looked up from germline, CDR1 is SGHTA and CDR2 is FQGTGA. This CDR3 is built from 13 residues. The CDR3 here is CASSVEGPETQYF. The DNA of the CDR3 is TGTGCCAGCAGCGTCGAAGGTCCAGAGACCCAGTACTTC.

This chain links TRBV20-1 with TRBJ2-7; D possibly corresponds to TRBD2 (8 bases). There are 13 residues in the CDR3. V was shortened by 3 bases and J by 2 bases, with 11 bases between the two germline ends. Germline-derived CDR1 and CDR2 are DFQATT and SNEGSKA (reference sequence). As DNA, the CDR3 is TGCAGTGCTAGCGGGAGGGGGCCCTACGAGCAGTACTTC. Residues: CSASGRGPYEQYF.

This clonotype was detected a few times. V and J are TRBV5-5 and TRBJ2-3, with 9 bases that match TRBD2. Germline loops: CDR1 SGHKS, CDR2 YYEKEE (reference sequence). CDR3 length: 16 amino acids. Trimming at V came to 2 bases and at J to 2 bases, leaving 6 bases not matched to a gene. The CDR3 DNA follows: TGTGCCAGCAGCTTTTCAGTAGCGGGGGTCACAGATACGCAGTATTTT. Translating it yields CASSFSVAGVTDTQYF.

V gene TRBV6-1 combines with J gene TRBJ2-1; 9 bases agree with TRBD1. The CDR3 totals 15 residues. With V trimmed by 6 bases and J by 5 bases, 8 bases remained unmatched. Germline CDR1 and CDR2: MNHNS and SASEGT. For the CDR3, the DNA is TGTGCCAGCAGAGCCCCGGGACAGGGTCACAATGAGCAGTTCTTC. It is translated as CASRAPGQGHNEQFF.

This clonotype was picked up a small number of times. The chain carries TRBV6-2 or TRBV6-3 and TRBJ2-3, with unresolved D. This CDR3 has 14 residues. The V gene's germline CDR1 is MNHEY and CDR2 SVGEGT. V was trimmed by 5 bases and J by 4 bases, leaving 13 bases between them. The CDR3 region is CASSTWPMADTQYF. DNA of the CDR3: TGTGCCAGCAGTACCTGGCCCATGGCAGATACGCAGTATTTT.

The chain has TRBV20-1 and TRBJ2-3; no clear D gene. The V end lost 6 bases, the J end lost 2 bases, and 9 bases lay between the germline ends. CDR3 size: 12 residues. Per germline, CDR1 DFQATT and CDR2 SNEGSKA (reference sequence). The CDR3 is CSADLNTDTQYF. CDR3 bases: TGCAGTGCAGACCTAAACACAGATACGCAGTATTTT.

The chain employs TRBV7-2 and TRBJ1-6; D ambiguous. The germline V and J ends were trimmed by 2 bases and 5 bases, with 10 bases remaining between them. CDR1 and CDR2 (germline): SGHTA, FQGNSA. The CDR3 is 15 residues long. The chain's CDR3 is CASSLIRGNNSPLHF. The CDR3 nucleotides are TGTGCCAGCAGCTTAATTCGGGGAAATAATTCACCCCTCCACTTT.

The rearrangement uses TRBV6-5 and TRBJ1-5; D is unclear. Germline CDR1 MNHEY, CDR2 SVGAGI. This CDR3 has 14 amino acids. V lost 4 bases to trimming and J lost 2 bases, with 9 bases between them. CDR3 DNA sequence: TGTGCCAGCAGTTGGGCAAGGGGCAATCAGCCCCAGCATTTT. The encoded protein is CASSWARGNQPQHF.

The rearrangement links TRBV28 to TRBJ1-2; D gene unclear. Germline V gene data show CDR1 as MDHEN and CDR2 as SYDVKM. This CDR3 comprises 14 residues. Deletions cut 5 bases from V and 4 bases from J, with 14 bases between. CDR3 residues: CASSDPGQFYGYTF. CDR3 bases: TGTGCCAGCAGTGACCCCGGTCAGTTCTATGGCTACACCTTC.

This clonotype was counted ten times or more. The chain has TRBV12-3 or TRBV12-4 and TRBJ1-2, with D uncertain. The CDR3 extends over 12 amino acids. V was trimmed by 5 bases and J by 5 bases, leaving 9 bases between them. Here the CDR3 DNA reads TGTGCCAGCAGTCTCGGGGTTTATGGCTACACCTTC. It translates to CASSLGVYGYTF.

The chain uses TRBV7-2 and TRBJ2-6, with D perhaps matching TRBD1 (6 bases). Trimming left V 5 bases short and J 0 bases short, with 11 bases between. In germline, CDR1 is SGHTA, CDR2 FQGNSA. The CDR3 is 16 amino acids. The CDR3 sequence: CASSPTGYSGANVLTF. CDR3 nucleotides: TGTGCCAGCAGCCCGACAGGTTACTCTGGGGCCAACGTCCTGACTTTC.

The CDR3 is CATWGGRGNYEQYF. The CDR3 nucleotides read TGTGCCACCTGGGGGGGCAGGGGGAACTACGAGCAGTACTTC. V usage is TRBV27 and J usage is TRBJ2-7; tentatively, D is TRBD1 or TRBD2 (7 bases each). The germline V gene has CDR1 MNHEY and CDR2 SMNVEV (reference sequence). The CDR3 sequence is 14 residues long. Trimming took off 10 bases at V and 3 bases at J, with 19 bases between the two ends.